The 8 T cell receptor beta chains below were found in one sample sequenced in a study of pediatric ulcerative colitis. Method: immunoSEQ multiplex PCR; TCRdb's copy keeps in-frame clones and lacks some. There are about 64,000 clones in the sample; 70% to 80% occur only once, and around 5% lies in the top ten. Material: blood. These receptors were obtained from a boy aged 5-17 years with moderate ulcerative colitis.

CDR3 nucleotide sequence: TGTGCCAGCAGCGGCAGGGGGGACCTAGCCAAAAACATTCAGTACTTC. Its translation is CASSGRGDLAKNIQYF. This chain connects TRBV13 to TRBJ2-4, with a possible D match to TRBD1 (7 bases). Germline V gene lookup returns CDR1 PRHDT and CDR2 FYEKMQ (reference sequence). V lost 5 bases to trimming and J lost 0 bases, with 14 bases between them. The CDR3 loop spans 16 amino acids.

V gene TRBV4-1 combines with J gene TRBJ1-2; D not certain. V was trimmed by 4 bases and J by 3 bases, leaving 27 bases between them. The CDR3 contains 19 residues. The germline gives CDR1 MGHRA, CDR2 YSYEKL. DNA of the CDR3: TGCGCCAGCAGCCCTAATACATTTCCCCCCAGGTCGTCGGACTATGGCTACACCTTC. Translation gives CASSPNTFPPRSSDYGYTF.

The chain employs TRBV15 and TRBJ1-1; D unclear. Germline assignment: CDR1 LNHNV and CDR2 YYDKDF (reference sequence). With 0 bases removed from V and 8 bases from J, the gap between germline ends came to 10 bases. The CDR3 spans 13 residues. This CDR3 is CATSRDWAGEAFF. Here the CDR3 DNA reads TGTGCCACCAGCAGAGATTGGGCAGGCGAAGCTTTCTTT.

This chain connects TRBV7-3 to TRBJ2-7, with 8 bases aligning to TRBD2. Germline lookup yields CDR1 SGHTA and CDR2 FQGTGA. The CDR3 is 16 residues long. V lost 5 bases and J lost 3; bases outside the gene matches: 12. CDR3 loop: CASSHGPSGSDYEQYF. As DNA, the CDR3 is TGTGCCAGCAGCCATGGCCCCAGCGGGAGCGACTACGAGCAGTACTTC.

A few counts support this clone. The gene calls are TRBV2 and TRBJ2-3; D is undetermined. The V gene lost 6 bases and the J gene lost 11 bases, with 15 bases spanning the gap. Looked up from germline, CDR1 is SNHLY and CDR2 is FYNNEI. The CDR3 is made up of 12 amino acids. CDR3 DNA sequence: TGTGCCAGCAGGACCAGCCGGGTCGGGCAGTATTTT. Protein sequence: CASRTSRVGQYF.

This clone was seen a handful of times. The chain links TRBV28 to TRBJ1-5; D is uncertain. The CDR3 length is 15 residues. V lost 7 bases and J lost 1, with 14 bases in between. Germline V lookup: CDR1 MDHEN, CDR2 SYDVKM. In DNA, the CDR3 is TGTGCCAGCATCAATACCCCGGACAGCAATCAGCCCCAGCATTTT. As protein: CASINTPDSNQPQHF. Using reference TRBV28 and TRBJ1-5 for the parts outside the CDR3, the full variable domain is DVKVTQSSRYLVKRTGEKVFLECVQDMDHENMFWYRQDPGLGLRLIYFSYDVKMKEKGDIPEGYSVSREKKERFSLILESASTNQTSMYLCASINTPDSNQPQHFGDGTRLSIL.

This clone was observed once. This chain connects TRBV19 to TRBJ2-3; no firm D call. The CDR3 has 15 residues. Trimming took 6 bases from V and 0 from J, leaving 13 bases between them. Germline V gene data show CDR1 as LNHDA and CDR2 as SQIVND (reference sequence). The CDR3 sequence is CASSYFVASTDTQYF. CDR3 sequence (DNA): TGTGCCAGTAGCTACTTTGTGGCGAGCACAGATACGCAGTATTTT.

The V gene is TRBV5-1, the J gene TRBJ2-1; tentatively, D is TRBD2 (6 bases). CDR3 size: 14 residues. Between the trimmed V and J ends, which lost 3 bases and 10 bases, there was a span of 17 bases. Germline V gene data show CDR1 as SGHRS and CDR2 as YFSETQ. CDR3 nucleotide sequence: TGCGCCAGCAGCTCACCCGGGCCTGGGGGGGAGCAGTTCTTC. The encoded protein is CASSSPGPGGEQFF.